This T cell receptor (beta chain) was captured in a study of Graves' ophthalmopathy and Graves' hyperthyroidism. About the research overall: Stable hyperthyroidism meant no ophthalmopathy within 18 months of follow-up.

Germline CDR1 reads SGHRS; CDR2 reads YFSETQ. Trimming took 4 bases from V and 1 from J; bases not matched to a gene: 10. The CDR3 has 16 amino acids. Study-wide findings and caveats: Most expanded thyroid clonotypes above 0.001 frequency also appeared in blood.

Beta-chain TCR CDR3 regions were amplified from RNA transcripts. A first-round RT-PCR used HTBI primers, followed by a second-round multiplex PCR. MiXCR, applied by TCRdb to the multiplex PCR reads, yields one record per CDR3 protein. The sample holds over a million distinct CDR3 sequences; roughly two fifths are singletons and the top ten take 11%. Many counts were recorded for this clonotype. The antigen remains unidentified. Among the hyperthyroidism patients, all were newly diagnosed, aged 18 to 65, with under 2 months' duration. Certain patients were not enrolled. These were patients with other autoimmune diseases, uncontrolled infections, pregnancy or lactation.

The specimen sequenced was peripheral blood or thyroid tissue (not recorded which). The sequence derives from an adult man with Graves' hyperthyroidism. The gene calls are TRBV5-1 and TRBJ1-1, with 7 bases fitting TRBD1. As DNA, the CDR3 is TGCGCCAGCAGCCTAGACAGGGTACCGAGGAACACTGAAGCTTTCTTT. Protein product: CASSLDRVPRNTEAFF.